The next 11 T cell receptor beta chains were all read from a single sample in a study of beta chain features in type 1 diabetes. Expressed TCRB transcripts got sequenced, as all isolated RNA was reverse transcribed. The method was immunoSEQ multiplex PCR; TCRdb's version includes in-frame clones alone and lacks a portion of them. The top ten hold over 0.015% of the sample, which has approximately 300,000 clones, approximately 10% seen once. The specimen sequenced was naive CD4+ T cells from blood. The receptors shown here come from a woman in her twenties or thirties in good health.

This chain joins TRBV29-1 and TRBJ2-7; TRBD1 agrees at 7 bases. Trimming at V came to 2 bases and at J to 7 bases, leaving 5 bases not matched to a gene. In germline, CDR1 is SQVTM, CDR2 ANQGSEA. The length of the CDR3 is 12 residues. The CDR3 DNA sequence: TGCAGCGTTGAAACGACAGGGCGGGAGCAGTACTTC. The encoded protein is CSVETTGREQYF.

The chain recombines TRBV29-1 with TRBJ1-1, with 9 bases lining up with TRBD1. The junction had 2 bases not matched to a gene; V was cut back by 6 bases and J by 0 bases. CDR3 size: 13 residues. CDR1 and CDR2 (germline): SQVTM, ANQGSEA. The CDR3 nucleotides read TGCAGCGTGGACAGGGGAATGAACACTGAAGCTTTCTTT. This gives the protein CSVDRGMNTEAFF.

This clone was counted only a few times. The chain carries TRBV30 and TRBJ2-7, with D perhaps TRBD1 (5 bases). Trimming left V 5 bases short and J 5 bases short, with 10 bases between. The CDR3 covers 11 residues. In germline, CDR1 is GTSNPN, CDR2 SVGIG (reference sequence). Here the CDR3 DNA reads TGTGCCTGGGGACCCAGGGACGAGCAGTACTTC. This sequence encodes CAWGPRDEQYF.

The chain links TRBV6-5 to TRBJ2-7; TRBD2 aligns across 7 bases. This CDR3 region has 15 residues. V was clipped by 6 bases and J by 1 base; unmatched bases: 9. Per germline, CDR1 MNHEY and CDR2 SVGAGI. CDR3: CASSPGTTGSYEQYF. Here the CDR3 DNA reads TGTGCCAGCAGCCCCGGGACTACCGGGTCCTACGAGCAGTACTTC.

V is TRBV7-9 and J is TRBJ1-1; 7 positions match TRBD1. V was pared by 0 bases and J by 11 bases, with 6 bases of the junction left unmatched. Germline values: CDR1 SEHNR, CDR2 FQNEAQ (reference sequence). The CDR3 spans 13 residues. CDR3 DNA: TGTGCCAGCAGCTTAGCGCGTGACAGGGATGCTTTCTTT. Translated: CASSLARDRDAFF.

There are a few counts of this clone. The genes are TRBV7-9 and TRBJ2-1; TRBD1 agrees at 9 bases. V trimming: 5 bases; J trimming: 7 bases; junction bases outside the gene matches: 9. The CDR3 totals 15 residues. Germline V gene lookup returns CDR1 SEHNR and CDR2 FQNEAQ (reference sequence). The CDR3 coding sequence is TGTGCCAGCAGCACCTCCCCGGACAGGGGAAATGAGCAGTTCTTC. Its protein is CASSTSPDRGNEQFF.

This clone has a handful of counts. The J gene is TRBJ2-3, the V gene TRBV9; maybe TRBD1 (6 bases). This CDR3 is 15 amino acids long. Deletions cut 3 bases from V and 6 bases from J, with 17 bases between. Germline assignment: CDR1 SGDLS and CDR2 YYNGEE. CDR3 loop: CASSAGAAGRDTQYF. CDR3 bases: TGTGCCAGCAGCGCAGGGGCGGCAGGGCGGGATACGCAGTATTTT.

The J gene is TRBJ2-3, the V gene TRBV6-6; perhaps TRBD2 as D (6 bases). Trimming stripped 2 bases from V and 9 bases from J, with 21 bases between. Per germline, CDR1 MNHNY and CDR2 SVGAGI (reference sequence). This CDR3 comprises 16 residues. The CDR3, as DNA: TGTGCCAGCAGTTACAAGAGGGTAGGGGACTTCGGAACGCAGTATTTT. The encoded protein is CASSYKRVGDFGTQYF.

The chain is built from TRBV18 and TRBJ1-1, with TRBD1 matching over 7 bases. The CDR3 spans 15 residues. The junction had 4 bases not matched to a gene; V was cut back by 3 bases and J by 0 bases. Germline V CDR1 and CDR2: KGHSH, LQKENI. The CDR3, as DNA: TGTGCCAGCTCACCCGGGACAGAAATGAACACTGAAGCTTTCTTT. It specifies CASSPGTEMNTEAFF.

The rearrangement joins TRBV5-4 to TRBJ2-5; no reliable D call. The CDR3 spans 12 residues. With 1 base removed from V and 5 bases from J, the gap between germline ends came to 6 bases. Germline lookup yields CDR1 SGHNT and CDR2 YYREEE (reference sequence). In DNA form, the CDR3 reads TGTGCCAGCAGCTTGATGCAGGAGACCCAGTACTTC. Translated, it gives CASSLMQETQYF.

The V gene is TRBV5-4, the J gene TRBJ2-3; a possible D gene is TRBD2 (6 bases). This CDR3 has 15 residues. Trimming removed 3 bases at V and 2 bases at J, with 13 bases between. Per germline, CDR1 SGHNT and CDR2 YYREEE (reference sequence). Here the CDR3 DNA reads TGTGCCAGCAGCTCCCTTGCGGGAACCACAGATACGCAGTATTTT. It codes for CASSSLAGTTDTQYF.